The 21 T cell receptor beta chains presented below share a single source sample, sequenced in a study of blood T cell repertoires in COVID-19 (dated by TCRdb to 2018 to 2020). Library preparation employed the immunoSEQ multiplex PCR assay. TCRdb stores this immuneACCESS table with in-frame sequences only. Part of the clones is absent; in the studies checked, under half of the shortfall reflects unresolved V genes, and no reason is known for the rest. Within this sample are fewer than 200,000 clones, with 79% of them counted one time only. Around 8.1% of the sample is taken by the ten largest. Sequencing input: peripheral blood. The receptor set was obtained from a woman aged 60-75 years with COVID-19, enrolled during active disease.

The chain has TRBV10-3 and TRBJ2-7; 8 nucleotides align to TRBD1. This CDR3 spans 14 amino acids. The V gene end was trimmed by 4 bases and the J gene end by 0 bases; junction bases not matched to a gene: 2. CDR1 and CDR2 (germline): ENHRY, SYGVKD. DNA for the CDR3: TGTGCCATCAGTGGGACAGGGAGCTCCTACGAGCAGTACGTC. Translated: CAISGTGSSYEQYV.

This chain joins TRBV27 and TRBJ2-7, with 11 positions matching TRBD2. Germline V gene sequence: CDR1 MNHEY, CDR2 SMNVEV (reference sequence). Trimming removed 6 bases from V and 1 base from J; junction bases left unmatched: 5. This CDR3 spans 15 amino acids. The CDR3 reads CASSSGTSGSYEQYF. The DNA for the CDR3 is TGTGCCAGCAGCTCCGGGACTAGCGGTTCCTACGAGCAGTACTTC.

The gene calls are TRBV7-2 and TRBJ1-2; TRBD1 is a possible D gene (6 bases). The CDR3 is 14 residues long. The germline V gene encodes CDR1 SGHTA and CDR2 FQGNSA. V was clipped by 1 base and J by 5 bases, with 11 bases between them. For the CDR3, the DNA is TGTGCCAGCAGCTTAGGCGGGGGGGCTTATGGCTACACCTTC. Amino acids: CASSLGGGAYGYTF.

CDR3 DNA sequence: TGTGCCAGCAGTTATAGGACAGGGGGGGTGGGCACTGAAGCTTTCTTT. This sequence encodes CASSYRTGGVGTEAFF. The V gene is TRBV6-5, the J gene TRBJ1-1, with 10 positions matching TRBD1. Germline loops: CDR1 MNHEY, CDR2 SVGAGI. The CDR3 has 16 amino acids. V was clipped by 3 bases and J by 4 bases; unmatched bases: 8.

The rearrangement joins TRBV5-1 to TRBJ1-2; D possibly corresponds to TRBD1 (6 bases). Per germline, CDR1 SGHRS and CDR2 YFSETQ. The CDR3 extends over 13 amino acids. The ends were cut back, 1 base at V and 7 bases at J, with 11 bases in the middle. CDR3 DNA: TGCGCCAGCAGCTTGACAGGGATGGGTGGCTACACCTTC. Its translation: CASSLTGMGGYTF.

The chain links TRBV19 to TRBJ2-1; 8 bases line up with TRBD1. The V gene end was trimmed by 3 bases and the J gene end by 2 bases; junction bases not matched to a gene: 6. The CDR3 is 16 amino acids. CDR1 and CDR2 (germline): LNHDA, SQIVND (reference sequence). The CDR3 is CASSIQGAWTYNEQFF. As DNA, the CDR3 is TGTGCCAGTAGTATTCAGGGGGCGTGGACCTACAATGAGCAGTTCTTC.

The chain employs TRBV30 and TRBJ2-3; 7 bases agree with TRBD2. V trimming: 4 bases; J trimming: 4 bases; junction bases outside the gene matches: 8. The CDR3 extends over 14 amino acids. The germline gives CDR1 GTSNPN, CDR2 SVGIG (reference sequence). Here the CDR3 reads CAWTRLAVADTQYF. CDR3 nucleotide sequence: TGTGCCTGGACAAGACTAGCTGTCGCAGATACGCAGTATTTT.

The CDR3 is CANTGRLWETQYF. CDR3 DNA sequence: TGTGCCAACACCGGGAGACTTTGGGAGACCCAGTACTTC. The chain employs TRBV2 and TRBJ2-5; possible D gene TRBD2, 6 bases. The V gene's germline CDR1 is SNHLY and CDR2 FYNNEI. This CDR3 has 13 residues. Trimming removed 10 bases at V and 5 bases at J, with 17 bases between.

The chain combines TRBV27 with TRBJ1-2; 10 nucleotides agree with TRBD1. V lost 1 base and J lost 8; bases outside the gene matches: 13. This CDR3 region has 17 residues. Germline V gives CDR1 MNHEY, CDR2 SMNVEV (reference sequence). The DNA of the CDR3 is TGTGCCAGCAGTTTATGGGGAGGGGGACAGGGGACTAGAGGCTACACCTTC. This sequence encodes CASSLWGGGQGTRGYTF.

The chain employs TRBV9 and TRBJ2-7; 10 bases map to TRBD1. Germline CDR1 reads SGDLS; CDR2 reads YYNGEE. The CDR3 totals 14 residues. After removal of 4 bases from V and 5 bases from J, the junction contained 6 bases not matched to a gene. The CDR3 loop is CASSSRQGADEQYF. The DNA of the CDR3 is TGTGCCAGCAGCTCCCGACAGGGGGCAGACGAGCAGTACTTC. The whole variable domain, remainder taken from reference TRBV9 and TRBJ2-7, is DSGVTQTPKHLITATGQRVTLRCSPRSGDLSVYWYQQSLDQGLQFLIQYYNGEERAKGNILERFSAQQFPDLHSELNLSSLELGDSALYFCASSSRQGADEQYFGPGTRLTVT.

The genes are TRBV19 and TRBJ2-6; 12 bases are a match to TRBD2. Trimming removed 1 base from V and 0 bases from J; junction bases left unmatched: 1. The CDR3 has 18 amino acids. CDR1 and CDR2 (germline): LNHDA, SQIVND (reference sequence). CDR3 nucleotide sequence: TGTGCCAGTAGTATAGTACTAGCGGGAGGCTCTGGGGCCAACGTCCTGACTTTC. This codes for CASSIVLAGGSGANVLTF.

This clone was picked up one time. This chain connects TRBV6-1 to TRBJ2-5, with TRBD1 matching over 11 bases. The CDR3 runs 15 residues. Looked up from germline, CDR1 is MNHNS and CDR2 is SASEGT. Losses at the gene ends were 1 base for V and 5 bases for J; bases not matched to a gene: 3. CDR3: CASSEGTGGRETQYF. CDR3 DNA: TGTGCCAGCAGTGAAGGGACAGGGGGCAGGGAGACCCAGTACTTC.

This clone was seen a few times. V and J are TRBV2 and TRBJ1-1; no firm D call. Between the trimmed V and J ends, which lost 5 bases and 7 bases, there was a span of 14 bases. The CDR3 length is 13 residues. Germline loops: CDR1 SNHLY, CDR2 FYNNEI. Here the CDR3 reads CASSWTGRSEAFF. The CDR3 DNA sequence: TGTGCCAGCAGTTGGACCGGGAGGAGTGAAGCTTTCTTT.

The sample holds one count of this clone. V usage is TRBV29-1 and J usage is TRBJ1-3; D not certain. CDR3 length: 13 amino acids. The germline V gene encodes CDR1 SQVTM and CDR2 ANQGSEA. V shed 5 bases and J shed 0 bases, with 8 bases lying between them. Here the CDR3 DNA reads TGCAGCGTTAGCCTTGACTCTGGAAACACCATATATTTT. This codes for CSVSLDSGNTIYF.

CDR3 amino acids: CASSPRTGEDNSPLHF. In DNA form, the CDR3 reads TGTGCCAGCTCACCGCGGACAGGGGAGGATAATTCACCCCTCCACTTT. The chain combines TRBV18 with TRBJ1-6; 9 nucleotides line up with TRBD1. After removal of 3 bases from V and 5 bases from J, the junction contained 5 bases not matched to a gene. The CDR3 is 16 residues long. CDR1 KGHSH and CDR2 LQKENI come from the germline V gene.

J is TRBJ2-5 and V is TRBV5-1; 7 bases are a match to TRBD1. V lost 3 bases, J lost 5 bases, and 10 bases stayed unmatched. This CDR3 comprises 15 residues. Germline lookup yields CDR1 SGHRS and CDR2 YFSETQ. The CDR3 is CASSSSGTAWETQYF. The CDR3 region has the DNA TGCGCCAGCAGCTCCTCCGGGACAGCGTGGGAGACCCAGTACTTC.

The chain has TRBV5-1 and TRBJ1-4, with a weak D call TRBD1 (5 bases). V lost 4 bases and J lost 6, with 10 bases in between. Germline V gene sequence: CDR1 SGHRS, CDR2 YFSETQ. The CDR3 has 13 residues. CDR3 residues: CASSRGKDEKLFF. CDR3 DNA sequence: TGCGCCAGCAGCAGGGGAAAGGATGAAAAACTGTTTTTT.

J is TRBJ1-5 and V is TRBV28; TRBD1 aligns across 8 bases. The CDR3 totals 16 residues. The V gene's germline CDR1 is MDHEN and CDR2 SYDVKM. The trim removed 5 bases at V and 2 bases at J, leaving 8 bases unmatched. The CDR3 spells CASSPWTGMGNQPQHF. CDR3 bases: TGTGCCAGCAGTCCCTGGACAGGGATGGGCAATCAGCCCCAGCATTTT.

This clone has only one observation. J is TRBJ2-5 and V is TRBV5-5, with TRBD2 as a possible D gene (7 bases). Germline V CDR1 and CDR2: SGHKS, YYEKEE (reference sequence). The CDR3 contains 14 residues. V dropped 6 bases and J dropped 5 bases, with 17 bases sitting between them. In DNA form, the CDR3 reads TGTGCCAGCACTCTCCGGGGGGCCGGGGAGACCCAGTACTTC. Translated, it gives CASTLRGAGETQYF.

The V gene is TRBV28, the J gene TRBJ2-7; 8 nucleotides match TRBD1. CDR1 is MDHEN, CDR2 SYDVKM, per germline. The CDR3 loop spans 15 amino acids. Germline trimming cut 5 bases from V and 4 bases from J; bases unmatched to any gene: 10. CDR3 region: CASSDIGQGRYEQYV. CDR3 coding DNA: TGTGCCAGCAGTGATATCGGACAGGGCAGGTACGAGCAGTACGTC.

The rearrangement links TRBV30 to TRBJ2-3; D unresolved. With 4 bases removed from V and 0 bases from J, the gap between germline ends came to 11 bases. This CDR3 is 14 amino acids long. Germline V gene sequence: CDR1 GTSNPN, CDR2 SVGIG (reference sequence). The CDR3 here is CAWTKLSSTDTQYF. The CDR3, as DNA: TGTGCCTGGACCAAGCTCTCAAGCACAGATACGCAGTATTTT.